Described below is a single T cell receptor beta chain sequence and its context. The assay was immunoSEQ multiplex PCR, and TCRdb's table has in-frame clones only and misses some. This table has some 60,000 clones, 94% appearing once. The germline gives CDR1 SGHNT, CDR2 YYREEE (reference sequence). The CDR3 runs to 14 residues. V lost 4 bases, J lost 3 bases, and 2 bases stayed unmatched. The data were taken from a study of cytomegalovirus exposure and HLA in healthy donors. Sequencing used PBMCs. The TCR was taken from a young man in good health and CMV-seropositive. The chain combines TRBV5-4 with TRBJ2-3; 10 positions match TRBD2. The CDR3 sequence is CASSPSGSTDTQYF. CDR3 in DNA: TGTGCCAGCAGCCCTAGCGGGAGTACAGATACGCAGTATTTT. The full variable domain, completed using reference TRBV5-4 and TRBJ2-3, is ETGVTQSPTHLIKTRGQQVTLRCSSQSGHNTVSWYQQALGQGPQFIFQYYREEENGRGNFPPRFSGLQFPNYSSELNVNALELDDSALYLCASSPSGSTDTQYFGPGTRLTVL.